This T cell receptor beta chain was retrieved from a study of T-cell reconstitution after alpha-beta-depleted transplantation in children. Points from the study as a whole: About two months after transplant, alpha-beta T cells reportedly came from several hundred expanded graft clones. When one year had passed after transplant, most T-cell counts and diversity came from newly produced T cells.

V trimming: 2 bases; J trimming: 1 base; junction bases outside the gene matches: 8. The germline V gene has CDR1 SGHTA and CDR2 FQGNSA. This CDR3 is built from 18 residues. To note about this clonotype: Its antigen is not identified.

This sample's TCRbeta library carried unique molecular identifier barcodes. In TCRdb, the PCR reads were re-called with MiXCR into one record per CDR3 protein. The repertoire holds around 100,000 distinct CDR3 sequences, 6% seen once, with about 6% in the top ten. This receptor was taken from a female patient aged 2-9 years who had a stem cell transplant for Fanconi anemia, so the T cells may come from the graft donor. This specimen consisted of PBMCs, mostly from graft donor cells, obtained 60 days after TCRalphabeta/CD19-depleted stem cell transplant. The gene calls are TRBV7-2 and TRBJ2-7, with TRBD2 matching over 13 bases. The chain's CDR3 is CASSLRTSGSIESYEQYF. CDR3 coding DNA: TGTGCCAGCAGCTTAAGGACTAGCGGGAGCATCGAATCCTACGAGCAGTACTTC.